The clone carrying this T cell receptor (beta chain) was found once. These data originate in a study of blood T cell repertoires in COVID-19. Study information: The United States, Italy and Spain were the sources of the acute and convalescent COVID-19 samples. T cells, B-cell-depleted T cells, or PBMCs provided the cDNA or gDNA that served as material.

V shed 5 bases and J shed 2 bases, with 21 bases lying between them. CDR1 SGHAT and CDR2 FQNNGV come from the germline V gene. This CDR3 is 17 amino acids long. Clones were read by immunoSEQ multiplex PCR, and TCRdb kept only the in-frame ones, dropping some. The table lists fewer than 200,000 clones, around 82% of them singletons. This rearrangement joins TRBV11-2 to TRBJ2-5; D possibly corresponds to TRBD2 (6 bases). The receptor's source is a woman between 50 and 59 years old in a cohort exposed to, infected with or recovered from COVID-19 (not recorded which). Sequences were obtained from PBMCs or T cells enriched from blood (not recorded which). The chain's CDR3 is CASSPTSGPGGQETQYF. CDR3 DNA sequence: TGTGCCAGCAGCCCCACCTCGGGTCCCGGAGGGCAAGAGACCCAGTACTTC.